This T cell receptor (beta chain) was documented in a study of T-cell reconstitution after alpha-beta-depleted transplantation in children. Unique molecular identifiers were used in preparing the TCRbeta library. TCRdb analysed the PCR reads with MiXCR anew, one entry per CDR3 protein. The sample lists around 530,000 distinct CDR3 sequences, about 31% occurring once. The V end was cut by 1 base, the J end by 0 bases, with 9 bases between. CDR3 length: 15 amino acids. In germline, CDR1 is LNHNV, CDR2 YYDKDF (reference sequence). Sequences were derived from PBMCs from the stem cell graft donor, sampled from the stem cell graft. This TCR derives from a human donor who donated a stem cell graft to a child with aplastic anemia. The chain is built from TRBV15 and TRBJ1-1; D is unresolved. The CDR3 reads CATSRAAVMNTEAFF. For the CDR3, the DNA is TGTGCCACCAGCAGAGCAGCAGTGATGAACACTGAAGCTTTCTTT. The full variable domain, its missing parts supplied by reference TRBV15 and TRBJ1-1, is DAMVIQNPRYQVTQFGKPVTLSCSQTLNHNVMYWYQQKSSQAPKLLFHYYDKDFNNEADTPDNFQSRRPNTSFCFLDIRSPGLGDTAMYLCATSRAAVMNTEAFFGQGTRLTVV.